The 26 T cell receptor beta chains reported below all come from one sample, sequenced in a study of regulatory T cells in long-lasting Graves disease. The time point denotes: newly diagnosed GD, antithyroid drugs for less than 3 months. PBMC-extracted RNA yielded the TCR library. For TCR beta, libraries came from iRepertoire HTBI primers and Arm-PCR of CDR3 regions. One entry per CDR3 protein results from TCRdb running MiXCR on the multiplex PCR reads. The table shows a few hundred thousand distinct CDR3 sequences, with 15% to 20% occurring only once. The same data also went into a second study, on T cells in Graves' hyperthyroidism and ophthalmopathy.

This specimen was peripheral blood mononuclear cells (PBMCs), taken at new diagnosis, from a patient treated with antithyroid drugs. The receptors shown here come from a woman in her twenties or thirties with Graves disease.

This clonotype was observed at least ten times. The J gene is TRBJ1-4, the V gene TRBV2; D is possibly TRBD1 (6 bases). The V gene lost 7 bases and the J gene lost 2 bases, with 8 bases spanning the gap. The CDR3 sequence is 13 residues long. Per germline, CDR1 SNHLY and CDR2 FYNNEI. In nucleotides, the CDR3 is TGTGCCAGCAACGGGGGCACTAATGAAAAACTGTTTTTT. Its translation: CASNGGTNEKLFF. Variable domain in full (rest from reference TRBV2 and TRBJ1-4): EPEVTQTPSHQVTQMGQEVILRCVPISNHLYFYWYRQILGQKVEFLVSFYNNEISEKSEIFDDQFSVERPDGSNFTLKIRSTKLEDSAMYFCASNGGTNEKLFFGSGTQLSVL.

This clonotype was found many times. The genes are TRBV6-5 and TRBJ1-2, with a tentative D call TRBD1 (5 bases). The V gene's germline CDR1 is MNHEY and CDR2 SVGAGI. V gave up 0 bases and J gave up 8 bases, with 13 bases separating them. The length of the CDR3 is 14 residues. This CDR3 reads CASSYSGPPFGYTF. For the CDR3, the DNA is TGTGCCAGCAGTTACTCGGGACCCCCGTTCGGCTACACCTTC.

This clonotype was detected ten times or more. This chain links TRBV12-3 or TRBV12-4 with TRBJ1-2; the match to TRBD1 covers 7 bases. V lost 5 bases to trimming and J lost 8 bases; unmatched junction nucleotides: 11. This CDR3 contains 14 residues. The CDR3 sequence: CASSPPMDRTGYTF. The CDR3 DNA sequence: TGTGCCAGCAGTCCCCCCATGGACAGGACGGGCTACACCTTC.

The J gene is TRBJ2-3, the V gene TRBV20-1; no clear D. CDR3 length: 12 amino acids. Germline V gene sequence: CDR1 DFQATT, CDR2 SNEGSKA (reference sequence). V was trimmed by 5 bases and J by 6 bases, leaving 12 bases between them. The CDR3 loop reads CSAALKMDTQYF. CDR3 DNA sequence: TGCAGTGCTGCCCTTAAAATGGATACGCAGTATTTT.

The chain employs TRBV11-3 and TRBJ2-1; D call uncertain. CDR3 length: 14 amino acids. CDR1 and CDR2 from the germline V gene are SGHNT and YENEEA. With 1 base removed from V and 5 bases from J, the gap between germline ends came to 9 bases. The CDR3 region has the DNA TGTGCCAGCAGCTTAGGGACGGCCGACAATGAGCAGTTCTTC. The encoded protein is CASSLGTADNEQFF.

This clonotype has ten or more counts. The gene calls are TRBV20-1 and TRBJ1-4, with D perhaps matching TRBD1 (6 bases). Germline assignment: CDR1 DFQATT and CDR2 SNEGSKA (reference sequence). The CDR3 length is 14 residues. Deletions cut 5 bases from V and 6 bases from J, with 16 bases between. Here the CDR3 DNA reads TGCAGTGCTCAAACAGGGCCAAGGGATGAAAAACTGTTTTTT. It yields the protein CSAQTGPRDEKLFF.

The V call is TRBV6-1, the J call TRBJ2-1; D is possibly TRBD1 (6 bases). The CDR3 has 14 residues. Trimming removed 7 bases from V and 3 bases from J, with 13 bases in between. CDR1 is MNHNS, CDR2 SASEGT, per germline. The CDR3: CASTGGTSYNEQFF. The CDR3 region has the DNA TGTGCCAGCACGGGTGGGACAAGCTACAATGAGCAGTTCTTC.

This clonotype was picked up many times. V is TRBV18 and J is TRBJ2-3, with D possibly matching TRBD2 (5 bases). This CDR3 comprises 13 residues. Trimming left V 2 bases short and J 5 bases short, with 8 bases between. CDR1 is KGHSH and CDR2 is LQKENI in the germline V gene. The CDR3 region has the DNA TGTGCCAGCTCACCAACGCGGGTAGATACGCAGTATTTT. Protein sequence: CASSPTRVDTQYF.

The J gene is TRBJ1-5, the V gene TRBV10-1; 8 nucleotides line up with TRBD1. The length of the CDR3 is 14 residues. V was pared by 5 bases and J by 8 bases, with 8 bases of the junction left unmatched. Germline values: CDR1 WNHNN, CDR2 SYGVQD (reference sequence). CDR3 DNA sequence: TGCGCCAGCAGTAACCGGACAGGGAAAGAGCCCCAGCATTTT. Encoded protein: CASSNRTGKEPQHF.

To note about this clonotype: A much larger clone differs by one base, so this may be a read error. The J gene is TRBJ2-5, the V gene TRBV20-1; 7 bases map to TRBD1. CDR3 length: 15 amino acids. From germline, CDR1 is DFQATT and CDR2 SNEGSKA (reference sequence). As DNA, the CDR3 is TGCAATGTCAGAAGAGGACAGGCCATCCAAGAGACCCAGTACTTC. Its protein product is CNVRRGQAIQETQYF.

This clonotype appeared many times. J is TRBJ1-2 and V is TRBV2; TRBD1 matches at 8 bases. This CDR3 region has 14 residues. Germline V gene data show CDR1 as SNHLY and CDR2 as FYNNEI. V gave up 7 bases and J gave up 3 bases; unmatched junction bases: 7. CDR3 amino acids: CASTLDRVDYGYTF. The DNA for the CDR3 is TGTGCCAGCACCCTGGACAGGGTAGACTATGGCTACACCTTC.

This clonotype was observed a handful of times. The chain has TRBV10-2 and TRBJ1-1, with D unresolved. V lost 4 bases to trimming and J lost 8 bases, with 14 bases between them. The germline gives CDR1 WSHSY, CDR2 SAAADI. This CDR3 has 13 amino acids. The CDR3 DNA follows: TGCGCCAGCAGTGGGGAGGACCTCCTGGAAGCTTTCTTT. This encodes CASSGEDLLEAFF.

Concerning this clonotype itself: One base separates it from a far larger clone, so it is likely a read error. The V gene is TRBV6-9, the J gene TRBJ2-5, with 7 nucleotides matching TRBD2. The V gene's germline CDR1 is MNHGY and CDR2 SVAAGI. This CDR3 is 14 amino acids long. The chain's CDR3 is CASSYDRGEETRYF. In nucleotides, the CDR3 is TGTGCCAGCAGTTACGATCGGGGGGAAGAGACCCGGTACTTC.

This clonotype came up a few times. A much larger clone differs by one base, so this may be a read error. V and J are TRBV20-1 and TRBJ2-2; TRBD2 matches at 11 bases. From germline, CDR1 is DFQATT and CDR2 SNEGSKA (reference sequence). J gave up 4 bases and V 2 bases, and 3 bases lay outside the gene matches. This CDR3 contains 15 residues. The CDR3 region is CSARSTSGSTGELFF. The CDR3 DNA is TGCAGTGCTAGAAGTACTAGCGGGAGCACCGGGGAGCTGTTTTTT.

This clonotype has ten or more counts. This chain links TRBV5-5 with TRBJ2-3; TRBD2 aligns across 9 bases. The CDR3 loop spans 16 amino acids. The germline V gene encodes CDR1 SGHKS and CDR2 YYEKEE (reference sequence). Trimming removed 4 bases from V and 5 bases from J; junction bases left unmatched: 11. The CDR3 region has the DNA TGTGCCAGCAGCCTAACCCTGGCGGGGGGGCGAGATACGCAGTATTTT. This codes for CASSLTLAGGRDTQYF.

This clonotype was observed many times. The chain uses TRBV5-1 and TRBJ1-2; 7 bases map to TRBD1. CDR3 length: 15 amino acids. Germline CDR1 reads SGHRS; CDR2 reads YFSETQ. J lost 3 bases, V lost 3 bases, and 8 bases had no gene match. The CDR3: CASSSDGQADYGYTF. DNA of the CDR3: TGCGCCAGCAGCTCCGACGGACAGGCAGACTATGGCTACACCTTC.

This clonotype has at least ten counts. The gene calls are TRBV7-2 and TRBJ1-4, with a possible D match to TRBD1 (6 bases). CDR3 length: 15 residues. The germline V gene encodes CDR1 SGHTA and CDR2 FQGNSA. Trimming left V 5 bases short and J 4 bases short, with 14 bases between. This chain's CDR3 is CASSATGTRNEKLFF. Here the CDR3 DNA reads TGTGCCAGCAGCGCAACCGGGACACGTAATGAAAAACTGTTTTTT.

About this clonotype itself: The likely explanation is a read error, given a far larger clone one base away. V usage is TRBV12-3 or TRBV12-4 and J usage is TRBJ2-3; D gene ambiguous. This CDR3 contains 14 residues. CDR3 sequence: CASSRDIRNTEASF. The CDR3 DNA reads as TGTGCCAGCAGCCGAGACATCCGGAACACTGAAGCTTCCTTT.

In this sample, this clonotype turned up many times. At one end the junction does not follow the germline gene, possibly because of a read error. The V and J genes are TRBV3-1 and TRBJ2-2, with D unresolved. CDR3 length: 15 amino acids. Germline V CDR1 and CDR2: LGHDT, YNNKEL (reference sequence). In nucleotides, the CDR3 is TGTGCCAGCAGTCAAGACTCGTTGAACACCGGGGAGCTGTTTTTT. Protein: CASSQDSLNTGELFF.

As concerns this clonotype: A much more abundant neighbour one base away suggests this may be a read error. This rearrangement joins TRBV20-1 to TRBJ2-7, with TRBD1 matching over 9 bases. This CDR3 contains 16 residues. After removal of 2 bases from V and 0 bases from J, the junction contained 8 bases not matched to a gene. Germline loops: CDR1 DFQATT, CDR2 SNEGSKA (reference sequence). The CDR3 coding sequence is TGCAGTGCTAGAAAGACAGGGGGAAGCAGCTCCTACGAGCAGTACTTC. Translation gives CSARKTGGSSSYEQYF.

On this clonotype: One base away lies a much larger clone, so this may be a sequencing read error. The chain uses TRBV6-5 and TRBJ2-2; the D gene is possibly TRBD1 (5 bases). The germline V gene has CDR1 MNHEY and CDR2 SVGAGI. Trimming cost V 0 bases and J 5 bases, with 13 bases left between them. The CDR3 runs to 16 residues. Here the CDR3 reads CASSYSKGMGTGELFF. The CDR3 DNA sequence: TGTGCCAGCAGTTACTCGAAGGGGATGGGGACCGGGGAGCTGTTTTTT.

CDR3 region: CSARPTGYSPLHF. DNA for the CDR3: TGCAGTGCTAGACCCACAGGGTACTCACCCCTCCACTTT. J is TRBJ1-6 and V is TRBV20-1, with D tentatively TRBD1 (6 bases). Deletions cut 2 bases from V and 10 bases from J, with 12 bases between. Germline V gene lookup returns CDR1 DFQATT and CDR2 SNEGSKA (reference sequence). This CDR3 has 13 residues.

This clonotype was counted at least ten times. CDR3 coding DNA: TGTGCCAGCAGCCTCGTCGGTTCAAGCCAGCATTTT. Residues: CASSLVGSSQHF. The chain links TRBV12-3 or TRBV12-4 to TRBJ1-5; D remains unclear. The CDR3 runs to 12 residues. V lost 6 bases to trimming and J lost 12 bases, with 15 bases between them.

This clonotype was detected a few times. In DNA, the CDR3 is TGTGCCAGCAGAATGGGAACTAATGAAAAACTGTTTTTT. Protein: CASRMGTNEKLFF. This chain joins TRBV25-1 and TRBJ1-4; unclear D gene. Per germline, CDR1 MGHDK and CDR2 SYGVNS. This CDR3 is 13 amino acids long. V was trimmed by 6 bases and J by 1 base, leaving 6 bases between them.

This clonotype has more than one count but fewer than ten. A read error is the likely source, as a far larger clone sits one nucleotide away. The CDR3 coding sequence is TGTGCCAGCAGCTTCACTAGCAGCTCTCGGTGGGAGACCCGGTACTTC. Translation: CASSFTSSSRWETRYF. The chain is built from TRBV7-8 and TRBJ2-1; tentative D call: TRBD2 (6 bases). This CDR3 spans 16 amino acids. CDR1 and CDR2 (germline): SGHVS, FQNEAQ.

The chain uses TRBV20-1 and TRBJ2-3; 10 bases agree with TRBD1. The J call is uncertain, as TRBJ2-5 better fits the DNA end. The CDR3 spans 13 residues. Germline V gives CDR1 DFQATT, CDR2 SNEGSKA (reference sequence). The CDR3 protein is CSARTGGGETQYF. DNA of the CDR3: TGCAGTGCTAGGACAGGGGGCGGGGAGACCCAGTACTTC.